The present TCR beta chain was sequenced within a study of response to subunit inactivated influenza vaccine. This clonotype showed up just a few times. This CDR3 is 15 amino acids long. Germline CDR1 is MNHEY and CDR2 is SVGAGI. Trimming removed 6 bases at V and 0 bases at J, with 12 bases between. In TCRdb, the RT-PCR reads were re-called with MiXCR into one record per CDR3 protein. The profile shows more than 150,000 distinct CDR3 sequences, roughly 10% of them singletons. This TCR came from a man aged 45-69 years who received an inactivated influenza vaccine. V usage is TRBV6-5 and J usage is TRBJ2-1; no definite D call. Material: CD8+ T cells sorted from PBMCs, obtained about 24 months after vaccination. The CDR3 reads CASSYSRSSYNEQFF. CDR3 in DNA: TGTGCCAGCAGCTATTCTAGGAGCTCCTACAATGAGCAGTTCTTC.